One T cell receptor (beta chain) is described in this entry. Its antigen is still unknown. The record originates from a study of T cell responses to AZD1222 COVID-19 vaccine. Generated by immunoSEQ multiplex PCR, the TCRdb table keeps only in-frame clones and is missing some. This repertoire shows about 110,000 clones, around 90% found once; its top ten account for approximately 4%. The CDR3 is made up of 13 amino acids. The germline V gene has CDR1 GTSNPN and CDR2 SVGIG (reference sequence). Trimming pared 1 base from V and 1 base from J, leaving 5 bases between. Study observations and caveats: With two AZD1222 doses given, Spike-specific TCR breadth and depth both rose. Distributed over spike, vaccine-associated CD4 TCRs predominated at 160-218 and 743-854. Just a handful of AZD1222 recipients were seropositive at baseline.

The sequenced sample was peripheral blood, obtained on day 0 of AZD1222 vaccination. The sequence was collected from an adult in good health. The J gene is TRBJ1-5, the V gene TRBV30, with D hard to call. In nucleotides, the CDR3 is TGTGCCTGGAGTGATCGAAGCAATCAGCCCCAGCATTTT. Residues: CAWSDRSNQPQHF. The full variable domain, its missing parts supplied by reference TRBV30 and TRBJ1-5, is SQTIHQWPATLVQPVGSPLSLECTVEGTSNPNLYWYRQAAGRGLQLLFYSVGIGQISSEVPQNLSASRPQDRQFILSSKKLLLSDSGFYLCAWSDRSNQPQHFGDGTRLSIL.